Each of the 18 T cell receptor beta chains below was sequenced from the same sample in a study of T cell changes during pregnancy in multiple sclerosis. The repertoire was sequenced with immunoSEQ multiplex PCR; TCRdb's copy has only in-frame clones and lacks some. Of about 73,000 clones in the sample, roughly 90% are singletons; the top ten hold 8% to 9.5%. The material was peripheral blood, obtained after pregnancy. These receptors were obtained from a female donor in good health, enrolled as a control in a pregnancy study.

The chain combines TRBV5-1 with TRBJ2-1; 8 positions agree with TRBD1. The germline gives CDR1 SGHRS, CDR2 YFSETQ. V shed 4 bases, J shed 6 bases, and the junction held 3 bases outside the gene matches. This CDR3 is built from 13 residues. CDR3: CASSPDRVNEQFF. The CDR3 DNA reads as TGCGCCAGCAGCCCGGACAGGGTCAATGAGCAGTTCTTC.

The rearrangement joins TRBV6-4 to TRBJ2-2; TRBD2 aligns across 8 bases. V was clipped by 6 bases and J by 3 bases; unmatched bases: 0. Germline CDR1 and CDR2: MRHNA and SNTAGT. This CDR3 comprises 13 residues. The CDR3 DNA follows: TGTGCCAGCAGCGGGAGGGACACCGGGGAGCTGTTTTTT. This gives the protein CASSGRDTGELFF.

The chain has TRBV19 and TRBJ1-5, with D unclear. Germline V gene sequence: CDR1 LNHDA, CDR2 SQIVND (reference sequence). The length of the CDR3 is 13 residues. V was trimmed by 7 bases and J by 3 bases, leaving 10 bases between them. The CDR3 sequence is CASTPEINQPQHF. CDR3 DNA: TGTGCCAGTACGCCGGAGATCAATCAGCCCCAGCATTTT.

The V gene is TRBV19, the J gene TRBJ2-5; 9 bases are a match to TRBD1. The CDR3 consists of 15 residues. Germline V gene sequence: CDR1 LNHDA, CDR2 SQIVND (reference sequence). V shed 6 bases, J shed 3 bases, and the junction held 8 bases outside the gene matches. CDR3 residues: CASSLQGAGKETQYF. The CDR3 DNA reads as TGTGCCAGTAGCCTACAGGGGGCGGGCAAAGAGACCCAGTACTTC.

The rearrangement uses TRBV7-2 and TRBJ1-6, with D possibly TRBD1 on 6 matching bases. The CDR3 loop spans 16 amino acids. Germline V gene data show CDR1 as SGHTA and CDR2 as FQGNSA. V lost 6 bases, J lost 0 bases, and 12 bases lay in between. CDR3 DNA: TGTGCCAGCAGGGAAGGACAGAGCTCCTATAATTCACCCCTCCACTTT. Amino acid sequence: CASREGQSSYNSPLHF.

With respect to this clone: A junction end diverges from the germline sequence, so it may reflect a read error. The chain combines TRBV27 with TRBJ1-1; D is possibly TRBD1 (5 bases). From germline, CDR1 is MNHEY and CDR2 SMNVEV (reference sequence). The CDR3 loop spans 14 amino acids. The CDR3 sequence is CASSFLGTNNEAFF. The CDR3 bases are TGTGCCAGCAGTTTCCTCGGGACTAACAATGAAGCTTTCTTT.

V is TRBV6-1 and J is TRBJ1-5; D gene unclear. Germline V gene lookup returns CDR1 MNHNS and CDR2 SASEGT. The germline V and J ends were trimmed by 3 bases and 1 base, with 13 bases remaining between them. CDR3 length: 16 amino acids. CDR3 DNA: TGTGCCAGCAGTGAGAGGGCAGGCTCCAGCAATCAGCCCCAGCATTTT. Translated, it gives CASSERAGSSNQPQHF.

The genes are TRBV21-1 and TRBJ1-2; the DNA was not used to check the table's D call, TRBD1. TRBV21-1 is noted as a pseudogene. The CDR3 runs 16 residues. This CDR3 is CASSRLSGAAFRGYTF. The DNA for the CDR3 is TGTGCCAGCAGCAGGCTGTCAGGGGCTGCCTTTCGTGGCTACACCTTC.

This chain links TRBV27 with TRBJ2-5, with unresolved D. Germline assignment: CDR1 MNHEY and CDR2 SMNVEV (reference sequence). Trimming left V 2 bases short and J 5 bases short, with 9 bases between. This CDR3 is 13 amino acids long. The chain's CDR3 is CASSLGLWETQYF. DNA for the CDR3: TGTGCCAGCAGTTTAGGCCTTTGGGAGACCCAGTACTTC.

The chain joins TRBV13 to TRBJ2-3; 9 positions agree with TRBD2. Germline V gene sequence: CDR1 PRHDT, CDR2 FYEKMQ (reference sequence). Germline trimming cut 4 bases from V and 4 bases from J; bases unmatched to any gene: 3. CDR3 size: 14 residues. CDR3 sequence: CASSSLAGPDTQYF. Here the CDR3 DNA reads TGTGCCAGCAGCTCTCTAGCGGGGCCAGATACGCAGTATTTT.

This clone was recorded only once. The chain uses TRBV5-4 and TRBJ1-1; TRBD1 agrees at 9 bases. The CDR3 spans 15 residues. Germline V lookup: CDR1 SGHNT, CDR2 YYREEE (reference sequence). Unmatched junction bases numbered 8, after V lost 3 bases and J lost 5 bases. This CDR3 is CASSSRGQGETEAFF. CDR3 nucleotides: TGTGCCAGCAGCTCCCGGGGACAGGGAGAAACTGAAGCTTTCTTT.

This chain connects TRBV27 to TRBJ1-2, with 7 bases matching TRBD1. The CDR3 spans 16 residues. V trimming: 0 bases; J trimming: 0 bases; junction bases outside the gene matches: 4. The germline CDR1 and CDR2 sequences are MNHEY and SMNVEV (reference sequence). The CDR3 loop reads CASSLSPTGTNYGYTF. The CDR3 nucleotides are TGTGCCAGCAGTTTATCCCCGACAGGGACTAACTATGGCTACACCTTC.

V usage is TRBV29-1 and J usage is TRBJ2-1; 7 nucleotides match TRBD2. V shed 3 bases and J 3 bases; nucleotides not matched to a gene: 5. Germline assignment: CDR1 SQVTM and CDR2 ANQGSEA. The CDR3 length is 14 residues. CDR3 residues: CSVDNPGGYNEQFF. The CDR3 nucleotides read TGCAGCGTTGATAACCCGGGGGGCTACAATGAGCAGTTCTTC.

The chain joins TRBV10-2 to TRBJ1-1; the D is unclear. The length of the CDR3 is 13 residues. The V end lost 1 base, the J end lost 3 bases, and 6 bases lay between the germline ends. In germline, CDR1 is WSHSY, CDR2 SAAADI. In DNA form, the CDR3 reads TGCGCCAGCAGTGAGTATCCGGACACTGAAGCTTTCTTT. Translated: CASSEYPDTEAFF.

The J gene is TRBJ2-1, the V gene TRBV6-1; tentatively, D is TRBD2 (6 bases). The CDR3 is 14 amino acids. CDR1 MNHNS and CDR2 SASEGT come from the germline V gene. Trimming removed 6 bases from V and 9 bases from J, with 18 bases in between. For the CDR3, the DNA is TGTGCCAGCAGGCCGGGACTCTCATTGGGTGAGCAGTTCTTC. Its protein is CASRPGLSLGEQFF.

The chain combines TRBV5-5 with TRBJ1-1; tentatively, D is TRBD1 (6 bases). CDR3 length equals 15 residues. Trimming took off 4 bases at V and 4 bases at J, with 17 bases between the two ends. The germline CDR1 and CDR2 sequences are SGHKS and YYEKEE (reference sequence). CDR3 nucleotides: TGTGCCAGCAGCCGATTCCAGGGGTCGGGCACTGAAGCTTTCTTT. Translating gives CASSRFQGSGTEAFF. Full variable domain (missing parts from reference TRBV5-5 and TRBJ1-1): DAGVTQSPTHLIKTRGQQVTLRCSPISGHKSVSWYQQVLGQGPQFIFQYYEKEERGRGNFPDRFSARQFPNYSSELNVNALLLGDSALYLCASSRFQGSGTEAFFGQGTRLTVV.

The chain combines TRBV6-1 with TRBJ2-7; 8 bases fit TRBD2. The length of the CDR3 is 14 residues. CDR1 MNHNS and CDR2 SASEGT come from the germline V gene. Trimming at V came to 6 bases and at J to 3 bases, leaving 7 bases not matched to a gene. Written as DNA, the CDR3 is TGTGCCAGCAGGGGACTAGGTAATTTCTACGAGCAGTACTTC. Amino acid sequence: CASRGLGNFYEQYF.

The chain combines TRBV25-1 with TRBJ1-1, with D hard to call. CDR3 length: 15 amino acids. V shed 3 bases and J shed 1 base, with 12 bases lying between them. The germline gives CDR1 MGHDK, CDR2 SYGVNS. The CDR3 region has the DNA TGTGCCAGCAGTGACAGGCTTACCTCGAACACTGAAGCTTTCTTT. Its protein product is CASSDRLTSNTEAFF.